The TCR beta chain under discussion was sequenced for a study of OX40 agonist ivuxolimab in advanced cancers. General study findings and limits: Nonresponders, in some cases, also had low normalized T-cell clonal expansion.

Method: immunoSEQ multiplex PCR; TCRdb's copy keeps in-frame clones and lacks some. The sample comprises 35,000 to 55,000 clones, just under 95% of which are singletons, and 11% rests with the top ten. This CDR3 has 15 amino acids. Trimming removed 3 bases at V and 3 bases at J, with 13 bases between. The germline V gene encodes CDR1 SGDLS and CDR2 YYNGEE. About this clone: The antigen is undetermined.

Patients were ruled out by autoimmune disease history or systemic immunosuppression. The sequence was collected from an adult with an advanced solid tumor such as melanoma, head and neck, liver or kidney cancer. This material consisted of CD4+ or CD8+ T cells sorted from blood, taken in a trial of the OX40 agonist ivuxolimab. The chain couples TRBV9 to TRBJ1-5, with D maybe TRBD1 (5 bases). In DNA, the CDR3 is TGTGCCAGCAGCGGAACCGGGACCGACAATCAGCCCCAGCATTTT. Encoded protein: CASSGTGTDNQPQHF.